This T cell receptor (beta chain) was sequenced for a study of shared T cell receptors in the human thymus. Profiled with immunoSEQ multiplex PCR; TCRdb holds only in-frame clones, not every one. The sample records roughly 710,000 clones, 80% to 90% being singletons. These data were likewise used in another study, on human thymus T cells. That report notes: Thymus tissue for the work was resected from patients undergoing corrective heart surgery. Repertoires sampled from thymus and blood appeared biased in V and J gene usage. Unrelated people showed highly overlapping thymic repertoires, related research reported.

Material for sequencing was thymocytes. This receptor was taken from a girl in the first two years of life with a congenital heart defect.

In DNA form, the CDR3 reads TGCGCCAGCAGCCAAGAGAGGATCGTCGGAGATGAGCAGTTCTTC. It is translated as CASSQERIVGDEQFF. V usage is TRBV4-1 and J usage is TRBJ2-1; D gene ambiguous. Trimming pared 0 bases from V and 8 bases from J, leaving 14 bases between. The CDR3 contains 15 residues. From germline, CDR1 is MGHRA and CDR2 YSYEKL.